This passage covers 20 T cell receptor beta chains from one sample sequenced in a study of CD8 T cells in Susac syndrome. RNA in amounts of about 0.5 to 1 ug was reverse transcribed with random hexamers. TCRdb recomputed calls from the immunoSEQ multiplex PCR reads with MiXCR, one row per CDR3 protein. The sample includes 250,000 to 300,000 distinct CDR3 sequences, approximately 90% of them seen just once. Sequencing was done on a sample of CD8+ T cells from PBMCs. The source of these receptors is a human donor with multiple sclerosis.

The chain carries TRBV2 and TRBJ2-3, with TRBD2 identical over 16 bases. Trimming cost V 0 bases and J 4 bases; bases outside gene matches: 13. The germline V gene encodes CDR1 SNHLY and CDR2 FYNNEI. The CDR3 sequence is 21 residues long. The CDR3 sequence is CASSEAFPGTSGGEWSDTQYF. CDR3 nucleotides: TGTGCCAGCAGTGAAGCCTTCCCCGGGACTAGCGGGGGGGAATGGTCAGATACGCAGTATTTT.

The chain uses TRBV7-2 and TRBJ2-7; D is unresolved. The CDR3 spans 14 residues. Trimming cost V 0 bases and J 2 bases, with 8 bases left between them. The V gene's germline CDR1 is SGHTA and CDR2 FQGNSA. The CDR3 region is CASSLAAVAYEQYF. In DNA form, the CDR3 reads TGTGCCAGCAGCTTAGCTGCGGTTGCCTACGAGCAGTACTTC.

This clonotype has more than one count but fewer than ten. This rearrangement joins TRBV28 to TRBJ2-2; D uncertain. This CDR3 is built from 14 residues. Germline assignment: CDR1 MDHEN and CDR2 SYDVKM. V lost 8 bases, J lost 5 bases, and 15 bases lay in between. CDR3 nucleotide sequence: TGTGCCAGCCAAACAGTGGGCGAGACCGGGGAGCTGTTTTTT. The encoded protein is CASQTVGETGELFF.

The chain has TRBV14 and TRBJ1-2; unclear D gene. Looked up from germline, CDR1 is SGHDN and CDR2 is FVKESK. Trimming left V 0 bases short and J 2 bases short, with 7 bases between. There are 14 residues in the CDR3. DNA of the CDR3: TGTGCCAGCAGCCAAGAAACCGGGAACTATGGCTACACCTTC. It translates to CASSQETGNYGYTF.

Here the CDR3 reads CASSLPGVIWPQHF. The CDR3 coding sequence is TGTGCCAGCAGTCTTCCAGGTGTGATTTGGCCCCAGCATTTT. This chain joins TRBV28 and TRBJ1-5; no firm D call. CDR3 length: 14 amino acids. Germline loops: CDR1 MDHEN, CDR2 SYDVKM. V was trimmed by 5 bases and J by 9 bases, leaving 17 bases between them. Based on the CDR3 plus reference TRBV28 and TRBJ1-5, the full variable domain is DVKVTQSSRYLVKRTGEKVFLECVQDMDHENMFWYRQDPGLGLRLIYFSYDVKMKEKGDIPEGYSVSREKKERFSLILESASTNQTSMYLCASSLPGVIWPQHFGDGTRLSIL.

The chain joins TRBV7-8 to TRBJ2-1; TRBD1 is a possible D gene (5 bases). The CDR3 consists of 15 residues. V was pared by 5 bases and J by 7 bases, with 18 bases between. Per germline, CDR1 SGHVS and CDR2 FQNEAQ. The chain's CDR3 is CASSVTGNPLNEQFF. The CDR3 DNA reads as TGTGCCAGCAGCGTAACAGGTAACCCTTTGAATGAGCAGTTCTTC.

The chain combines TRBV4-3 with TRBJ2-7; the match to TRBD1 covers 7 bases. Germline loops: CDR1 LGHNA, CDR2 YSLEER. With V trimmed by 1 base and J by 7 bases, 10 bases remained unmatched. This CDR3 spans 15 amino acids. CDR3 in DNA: TGCGCCAGCAGCCAAGGAACAGGGGCTCCGTGGGAGCAGTACTTC. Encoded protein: CASSQGTGAPWEQYF.

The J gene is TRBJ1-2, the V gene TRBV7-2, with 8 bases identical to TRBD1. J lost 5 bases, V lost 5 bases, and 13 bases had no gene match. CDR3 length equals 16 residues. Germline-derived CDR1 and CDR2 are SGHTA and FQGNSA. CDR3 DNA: TGTGCCAGCAGCCCCCCGGACTCCAGGGGGCGTTATGGCTACACCTTC. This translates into CASSPPDSRGRYGYTF.

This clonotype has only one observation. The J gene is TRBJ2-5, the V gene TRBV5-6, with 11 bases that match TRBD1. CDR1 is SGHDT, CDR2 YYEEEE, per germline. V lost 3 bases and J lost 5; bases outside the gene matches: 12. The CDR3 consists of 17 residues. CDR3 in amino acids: CASSSTGQGDVLETQYF. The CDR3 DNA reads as TGTGCCAGCAGCTCCACGGGACAGGGGGACGTGCTGGAGACCCAGTACTTC.

The CDR3 DNA reads TGCAGCTTCCAGGGGTCGGACGAGCAGTACTTC. Its translation: CSFQGSDEQYF. The chain uses TRBV29-1 and TRBJ2-7; TRBD1 might be the D (6 bases). CDR3 length: 11 amino acids. V was pared by 8 bases and J by 5 bases, with 13 bases between. Germline CDR1 SQVTM, CDR2 ANQGSEA.

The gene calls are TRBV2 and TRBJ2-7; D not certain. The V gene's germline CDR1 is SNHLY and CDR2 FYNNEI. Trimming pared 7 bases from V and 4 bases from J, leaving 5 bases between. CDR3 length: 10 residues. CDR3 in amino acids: CASTGYEQYF. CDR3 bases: TGTGCCAGCACCGGATACGAGCAGTACTTC.

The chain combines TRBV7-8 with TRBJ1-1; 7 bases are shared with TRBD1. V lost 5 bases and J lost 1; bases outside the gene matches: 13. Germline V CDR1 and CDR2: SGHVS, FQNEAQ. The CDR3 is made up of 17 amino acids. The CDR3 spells CASSLYNRQGGNTEAFF. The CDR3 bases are TGTGCCAGCAGCCTATATAACCGACAGGGTGGGAACACTGAAGCTTTCTTT.

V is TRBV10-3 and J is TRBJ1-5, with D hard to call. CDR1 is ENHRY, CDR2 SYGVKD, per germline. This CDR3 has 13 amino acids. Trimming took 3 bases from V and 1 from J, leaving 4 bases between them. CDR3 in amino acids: CAISDGSNQPQHF. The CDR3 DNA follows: TGTGCCATCAGTGACGGCAGCAATCAGCCCCAGCATTTT.

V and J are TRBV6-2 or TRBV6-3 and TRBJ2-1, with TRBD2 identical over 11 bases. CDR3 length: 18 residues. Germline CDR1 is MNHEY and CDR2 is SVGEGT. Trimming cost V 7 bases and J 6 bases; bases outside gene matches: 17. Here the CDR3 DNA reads TGTGCCAGCAACCTTAGCGGGAGGGCCTCCCGCCTCCCCAATGAGCAGTTCTTC. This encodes CASNLSGRASRLPNEQFF.

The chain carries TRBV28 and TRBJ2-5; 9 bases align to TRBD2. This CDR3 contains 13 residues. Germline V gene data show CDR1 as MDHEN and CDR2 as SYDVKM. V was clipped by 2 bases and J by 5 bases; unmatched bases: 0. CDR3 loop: CASSLLAGETQYF. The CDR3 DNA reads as TGTGCCAGCAGTTTACTAGCGGGGGAGACCCAGTACTTC.

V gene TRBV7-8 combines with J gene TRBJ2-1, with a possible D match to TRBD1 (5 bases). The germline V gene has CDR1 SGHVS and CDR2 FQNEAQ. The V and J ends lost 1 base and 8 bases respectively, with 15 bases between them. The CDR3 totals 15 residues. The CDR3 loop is CASSLGEGVVDEQFF. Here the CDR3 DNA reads TGTGCCAGCAGCTTAGGGGAAGGGGTAGTCGATGAGCAGTTCTTC.

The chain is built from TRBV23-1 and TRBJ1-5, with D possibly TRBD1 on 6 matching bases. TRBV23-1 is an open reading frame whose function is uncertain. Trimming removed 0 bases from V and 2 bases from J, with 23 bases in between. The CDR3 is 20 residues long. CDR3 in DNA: TGCGCCAGCAGTCAATCGGGTGAACAGGGAGAAGGGGGAGGCAATCAGCCCCAGCATTTT. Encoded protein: CASSQSGEQGEGGGNQPQHF.

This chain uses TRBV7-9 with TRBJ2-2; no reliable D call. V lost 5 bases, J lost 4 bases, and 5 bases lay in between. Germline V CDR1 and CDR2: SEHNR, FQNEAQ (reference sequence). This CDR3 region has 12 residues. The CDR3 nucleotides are TGTGCCAGCAGCGATTCCACCGGGGAGCTGTTTTTT. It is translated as CASSDSTGELFF.

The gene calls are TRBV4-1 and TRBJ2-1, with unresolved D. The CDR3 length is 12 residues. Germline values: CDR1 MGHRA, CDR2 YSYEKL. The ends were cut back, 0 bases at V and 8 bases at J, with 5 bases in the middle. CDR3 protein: CASSQDVYEQFF. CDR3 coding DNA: TGCGCCAGCAGCCAAGACGTCTATGAGCAGTTCTTC.

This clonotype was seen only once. In DNA, the CDR3 is TGTGCCAGCAGTTCCGGGACTAGCGGGAAGGACACCGGGGAGCTGTTTTTT. Protein sequence: CASSSGTSGKDTGELFF. The chain is built from TRBV12-3 or TRBV12-4 and TRBJ2-2, with 13 bases fitting TRBD2. CDR3 length: 17 residues. The V gene end was trimmed by 4 bases and the J gene end by 3 bases; junction bases not matched to a gene: 5.